This entry lists 26 T cell receptor beta chains sequenced from one sample in a study of cytomegalovirus exposure and HLA in healthy donors. Primers: 60 Vbeta forward and 13 Jbeta reverse. TCRdb keeps only in-frame clones here, not all; method: immunoSEQ multiplex PCR. The sample has about 160,000 clones; over 60% are singletons. Sample: PBMCs. The receptors derive from a woman in her twenties or thirties in good health and CMV-seronegative.

The chain is built from TRBV4-1 and TRBJ2-2; TRBD2 agrees at 13 bases. Germline assignment: CDR1 MGHRA and CDR2 YSYEKL. Trimming at V came to 8 bases and at J to 6 bases, leaving 3 bases not matched to a gene. The CDR3 runs to 14 residues. The chain's CDR3 is CASQGLAGAGELFF. The CDR3 DNA reads as TGCGCCAGCCAAGGACTAGCGGGAGCCGGGGAGCTGTTTTTT.

V and J are TRBV19 and TRBJ2-1, with 7 bases that match TRBD2. Germline V CDR1 and CDR2: LNHDA, SQIVND (reference sequence). J lost 6 bases, V lost 10 bases, and 6 bases had no gene match. The CDR3 is made up of 12 amino acids. The CDR3 reads CATRGESNEQFF. In nucleotides, the CDR3 is TGTGCCACCCGGGGGGAGAGCAATGAGCAGTTCTTC.

To note about this clone: Other DNA sequences in the sample encode the same CDR3. The chain links TRBV5-6 to TRBJ2-1; D ambiguous. Deletions cut 4 bases from V and 6 bases from J, with 8 bases between. Germline CDR1 and CDR2: SGHDT and YYEEEE. The CDR3 extends over 12 amino acids. The CDR3 region is CASSLVLNEQFF. CDR3 in DNA: TGTGCCAGCAGCCTGGTCCTCAATGAGCAGTTCTTC.

The V gene is TRBV28, the J gene TRBJ1-1; D uncertain. This CDR3 contains 13 residues. From germline, CDR1 is MDHEN and CDR2 SYDVKM. Trimming stripped 10 bases from V and 7 bases from J, with 19 bases between. CDR3 loop: CATTSEGLFEAFF. CDR3 nucleotide sequence: TGTGCCACAACCTCTGAGGGATTATTTGAAGCTTTCTTT. The whole variable domain, remainder taken from reference TRBV28 and TRBJ1-1, is DVKVTQSSRYLVKRTGEKVFLECVQDMDHENMFWYRQDPGLGLRLIYFSYDVKMKEKGDIPEGYSVSREKKERFSLILESASTNQTSMYLCATTSEGLFEAFFGQGTRLTVV.

This chain links TRBV7-6 with TRBJ1-1, with TRBD1 matching over 12 bases. The CDR3 is made up of 19 amino acids. V shed 0 bases and J 7 bases; nucleotides not matched to a gene: 15. Germline loops: CDR1 SGHVS, CDR2 FNYEAQ. CDR3 DNA sequence: TGTGCCAGCAGCTTAGCGACGCCCTGGCGGGACAGGGGGCGTTTTGAAGCTTTCTTT. It specifies CASSLATPWRDRGRFEAFF. The full variable domain, rest sourced from reference TRBV7-6 and TRBJ1-1, is GAGVSQSPRYKVTKRGQDVALRCDPISGHVSLYWYRQALGQGPEFLTYFNYEAQQDKSGLPNDRFSAERPEGSISTLTIQRTEQRDSAMYRCASSLATPWRDRGRFEAFFGQGTRLTVV.

The chain employs TRBV5-4 and TRBJ2-1, with a possible D match to TRBD1 (6 bases). Germline values: CDR1 SGHNT, CDR2 YYREEE (reference sequence). Trimming pared 4 bases from V and 5 bases from J, leaving 10 bases between. This CDR3 is 13 amino acids long. The CDR3 nucleotides are TGTGCCAGCAGCGGGGACACCCACAATGAGCAGTTCTTC. Encoded protein: CASSGDTHNEQFF. Supplemented by reference TRBV5-4 and TRBJ2-1, the full variable domain reads ETGVTQSPTHLIKTRGQQVTLRCSSQSGHNTVSWYQQALGQGPQFIFQYYREEENGRGNFPPRFSGLQFPNYSSELNVNALELDDSALYLCASSGDTHNEQFFGPGTRLTVL.

This clone came up a few times. The chain links TRBV5-6 to TRBJ1-5, with 8 nucleotides matching TRBD1. The germline gives CDR1 SGHDT, CDR2 YYEEEE. The V gene end was trimmed by 4 bases and the J gene end by 5 bases; junction bases not matched to a gene: 8. The CDR3 is 15 amino acids. The CDR3 DNA reads TGTGCCAGCAGCCCCTCGAACAGGGGGTATCAGCCCCAGCATTTT. It translates to CASSPSNRGYQPQHF.

This clone occurred a few times. The chain carries TRBV4-3 and TRBJ2-5; TRBD2 aligns across 10 bases. Germline V gives CDR1 LGHNA, CDR2 YSLEER. CDR3 length: 15 residues. J gave up 4 bases and V 2 bases, and 4 bases lay outside the gene matches. The CDR3: CASSQSGRVGETQYF. CDR3 nucleotides: TGCGCCAGCAGCCAAAGCGGGAGGGTGGGAGAGACCCAGTACTTC.

This clone was found once. The V gene is TRBV19, the J gene TRBJ1-6; 7 nucleotides align to TRBD1. Germline V gene lookup returns CDR1 LNHDA and CDR2 SQIVND (reference sequence). V trimming: 4 bases; J trimming: 9 bases; junction bases outside the gene matches: 12. This CDR3 comprises 16 residues. CDR3 protein: CASSTKTGVVGSPLHF. The CDR3 DNA sequence: TGTGCCAGTAGTACCAAAACAGGGGTGGTAGGTTCACCCCTCCACTTT.

V and J are TRBV5-4 and TRBJ1-3; 7 nucleotides match TRBD1. With V trimmed by 4 bases and J by 4 bases, 8 bases remained unmatched. Germline assignment: CDR1 SGHNT and CDR2 YYREEE (reference sequence). The CDR3 is 15 residues long. This chain's CDR3 is CASSPAGTAGNTIYF. For the CDR3, the DNA is TGTGCCAGCAGCCCGGCGGGGACAGCGGGAAACACCATATATTTT. The full variable domain, its missing parts supplied by reference TRBV5-4 and TRBJ1-3, is ETGVTQSPTHLIKTRGQQVTLRCSSQSGHNTVSWYQQALGQGPQFIFQYYREEENGRGNFPPRFSGLQFPNYSSELNVNALELDDSALYLCASSPAGTAGNTIYFGEGSWLTVV.

The gene calls are TRBV6-4 and TRBJ2-1; D may be TRBD2 (6 bases). Germline assignment: CDR1 MRHNA and CDR2 SNTAGT. V lost 6 bases and J 6 bases, leaving 21 bases between the germline ends. The CDR3 length is 16 residues. This CDR3 reads CASSPTPEVGGNEQFF. The CDR3 DNA follows: TGTGCCAGCAGCCCAACCCCGGAAGTGGGGGGCAATGAGCAGTTCTTC.

This clone was observed a handful of times. V gene TRBV9 combines with J gene TRBJ2-1, with a possible D match to TRBD2 (5 bases). The CDR3 consists of 15 residues. Trimming removed 0 bases from V and 4 bases from J, with 11 bases in between. Germline CDR1 reads SGDLS; CDR2 reads YYNGEE. CDR3 loop: CASSVAAVLYNEQFF. As DNA, the CDR3 is TGTGCCAGCAGCGTAGCAGCGGTTCTTTACAATGAGCAGTTCTTC.

The chain combines TRBV30 with TRBJ1-2, with 7 bases lining up with TRBD1. V lost 4 bases and J lost 4; bases outside the gene matches: 9. This CDR3 is built from 14 residues. Germline assignment: CDR1 GTSNPN and CDR2 SVGIG (reference sequence). CDR3 in DNA: TGTGCCTGGACCAAGGGGGCGAGGGGCTATGGCTACACCTTC. It is translated as CAWTKGARGYGYTF. The full variable domain, its missing parts supplied by reference TRBV30 and TRBJ1-2, is SQTIHQWPATLVQPVGSPLSLECTVEGTSNPNLYWYRQAAGRGLQLLFYSVGIGQISSEVPQNLSASRPQDRQFILSSKKLLLSDSGFYLCAWTKGARGYGYTFGSGTRLTVV.

The CDR3 sequence: CASSELLEGAYNEQFF. The CDR3 region has the DNA TGTGCCAGCAGTGAATTGTTAGAAGGGGCCTACAATGAGCAGTTCTTC. The genes are TRBV6-1 and TRBJ2-1, with a possible D match to TRBD1 (5 bases). This CDR3 is 16 amino acids long. Trimming cost V 2 bases and J 2 bases, with 13 bases left between them. Germline V CDR1 and CDR2: MNHNS, SASEGT.

This chain uses TRBV19 with TRBJ2-3, with TRBD1 as a possible D gene (6 bases). Deletions cut 1 base from V and 3 bases from J, with 8 bases between. The germline V gene has CDR1 LNHDA and CDR2 SQIVND (reference sequence). CDR3 length: 14 residues. The CDR3 region is CASSIGQETDTQYF. The DNA of the CDR3 is TGTGCCAGTAGTATAGGACAGGAGACAGATACGCAGTATTTT.

Written as DNA, the CDR3 is TGTGCCAGCAGTCAGGGAAGAACCGGGGAGCTGTTTTTT. It is translated as CASSQGRTGELFF. The chain has TRBV14 and TRBJ2-2; D possibly corresponds to TRBD1 (5 bases). Trimming removed 6 bases from V and 5 bases from J, with 10 bases in between. This CDR3 comprises 13 residues. From germline, CDR1 is SGHDN and CDR2 FVKESK.

The chain links TRBV5-6 to TRBJ1-4; D gene unclear. Germline lookup yields CDR1 SGHDT and CDR2 YYEEEE. The CDR3 length is 16 residues. With 4 bases removed from V and 0 bases from J, the gap between germline ends came to 13 bases. DNA of the CDR3: TGTGCCAGCAGCCTGACCCCGACTGCAACTAATGAAAAACTGTTTTTT. It codes for CASSLTPTATNEKLFF.

The gene calls are TRBV11-2 and TRBJ2-1, with D perhaps matching TRBD1 (6 bases). The CDR3 is made up of 13 amino acids. Trimming shortened V by 6 bases and J by 3 bases, and 9 bases separated the two germline ends. Looked up from germline, CDR1 is SGHAT and CDR2 is FQNNGV. The CDR3 coding sequence is TGTGCCAGCAGGGGGGACAACTACAATGAGCAGTTCTTC. The encoded protein is CASRGDNYNEQFF.

This chain joins TRBV21-1 and TRBJ2-1; no DNA check was done on the table's D call, TRBD1. TRBV21-1 is noted as a pseudogene. This CDR3 comprises 16 residues. CDR3 sequence reads: CASSRRDRVNYNEQFF. The CDR3 bases are TGTGCCAGCAGCAGACGGGACAGGGTAAACTACAATGAGCAGTTCTTC.

This clone was observed a few times. The CDR3 DNA follows: TGTGCCAGCAGTTTACGGGGGGCTGGATATGGCTACACCTTC. Its translation is CASSLRGAGYGYTF. This chain uses TRBV28 with TRBJ1-2; possible D gene TRBD1, 6 bases. From germline, CDR1 is MDHEN and CDR2 SYDVKM. The CDR3 is 14 residues long. V was shortened by 2 bases and J by 5 bases, with 12 bases between the two germline ends.

The V call is TRBV2, the J call TRBJ2-7; TRBD1 agrees at 7 bases. CDR3 length: 14 amino acids. Germline V gene lookup returns CDR1 SNHLY and CDR2 FYNNEI. Trimming removed 1 base from V and 2 bases from J; junction bases left unmatched: 2. The CDR3 reads CASSEGGTAYEQYF. CDR3 bases: TGTGCCAGCAGTGAAGGAGGGACAGCCTACGAGCAGTACTTC.

The chain recombines TRBV30 with TRBJ1-5; D might be TRBD1 (5 bases). The germline gives CDR1 GTSNPN, CDR2 SVGIG (reference sequence). Trimming took off 2 bases at V and 6 bases at J, with 11 bases between the two ends. This CDR3 is 13 amino acids long. CDR3 nucleotide sequence: TGTGCCTGGAGTACCACTGGGGCTCAGCCCCAGCATTTT. Amino acid sequence: CAWSTTGAQPQHF.

The J gene is TRBJ2-1, the V gene TRBV28; D might be TRBD2 (6 bases). Germline loops: CDR1 MDHEN, CDR2 SYDVKM. The CDR3 covers 15 residues. The V and J ends lost 3 bases and 3 bases respectively, with 12 bases between them. Here the CDR3 reads CASSLPGAVYNEQFF. Written as DNA, the CDR3 is TGTGCCAGCAGTTTGCCGGGAGCTGTCTACAATGAGCAGTTCTTC. The full variable domain, rest sourced from reference TRBV28 and TRBJ2-1, is DVKVTQSSRYLVKRTGEKVFLECVQDMDHENMFWYRQDPGLGLRLIYFSYDVKMKEKGDIPEGYSVSREKKERFSLILESASTNQTSMYLCASSLPGAVYNEQFFGPGTRLTVL.

The chain is built from TRBV7-2 and TRBJ1-1, with 7 bases matching TRBD1. CDR1 is SGHTA and CDR2 is FQGNSA in the germline V gene. Unmatched junction bases numbered 9, after V lost 7 bases and J lost 10 bases. The CDR3 spans 12 residues. CDR3 bases: TGTGCCAGCAACCCGCGGACAGGAGGAGCTTTCTTT. Its protein is CASNPRTGGAFF.

V is TRBV29-1 and J is TRBJ1-5, with D perhaps matching TRBD1 (6 bases). V was cut by 7 bases and J by 1 base, with 17 bases left in between. The CDR3 runs 15 residues. Germline V lookup: CDR1 SQVTM, CDR2 ANQGSEA. The CDR3 DNA follows: TGCAGCGCAGCGAGGGGGAGGGGGAGCAATCAGCCCCAGCATTTT. This sequence encodes CSAARGRGSNQPQHF.

V is TRBV6-5 and J is TRBJ2-3, with 12 nucleotides matching TRBD2. CDR1 is MNHEY and CDR2 is SVGAGI in the germline V gene. With V trimmed by 6 bases and J by 4 bases, 2 bases remained unmatched. CDR3 size: 14 residues. This CDR3 is CASRLAGGPDTQYF. CDR3 coding DNA: TGTGCCAGCAGGCTAGCGGGGGGGCCAGATACGCAGTATTTT.